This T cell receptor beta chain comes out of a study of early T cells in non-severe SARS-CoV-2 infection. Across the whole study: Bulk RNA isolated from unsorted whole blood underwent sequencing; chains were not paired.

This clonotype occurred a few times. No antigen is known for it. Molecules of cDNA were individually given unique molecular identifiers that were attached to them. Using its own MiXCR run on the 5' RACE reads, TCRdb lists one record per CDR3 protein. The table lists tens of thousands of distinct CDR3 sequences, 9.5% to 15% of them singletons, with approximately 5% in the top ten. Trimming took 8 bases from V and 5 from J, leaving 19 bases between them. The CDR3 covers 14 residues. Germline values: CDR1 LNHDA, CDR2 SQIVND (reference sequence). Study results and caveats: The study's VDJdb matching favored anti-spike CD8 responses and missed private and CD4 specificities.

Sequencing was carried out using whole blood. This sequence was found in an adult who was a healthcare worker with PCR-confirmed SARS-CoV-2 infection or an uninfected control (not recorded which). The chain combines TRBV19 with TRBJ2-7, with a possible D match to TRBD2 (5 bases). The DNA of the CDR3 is TGTGCCAGTCCTCTAAGAGGGAGATCACACGAGCAGTACTTC. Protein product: CASPLRGRSHEQYF. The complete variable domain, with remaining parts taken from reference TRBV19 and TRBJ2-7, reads DGGITQSPKYLFRKEGQNVTLSCEQNLNHDAMYWYRQDPGQGLRLIYYSQIVNDFQKGDIAEGYSVSREKKESFPLTVTSAQKNPTAFYLCASPLRGRSHEQYFGPGTRLTVT.